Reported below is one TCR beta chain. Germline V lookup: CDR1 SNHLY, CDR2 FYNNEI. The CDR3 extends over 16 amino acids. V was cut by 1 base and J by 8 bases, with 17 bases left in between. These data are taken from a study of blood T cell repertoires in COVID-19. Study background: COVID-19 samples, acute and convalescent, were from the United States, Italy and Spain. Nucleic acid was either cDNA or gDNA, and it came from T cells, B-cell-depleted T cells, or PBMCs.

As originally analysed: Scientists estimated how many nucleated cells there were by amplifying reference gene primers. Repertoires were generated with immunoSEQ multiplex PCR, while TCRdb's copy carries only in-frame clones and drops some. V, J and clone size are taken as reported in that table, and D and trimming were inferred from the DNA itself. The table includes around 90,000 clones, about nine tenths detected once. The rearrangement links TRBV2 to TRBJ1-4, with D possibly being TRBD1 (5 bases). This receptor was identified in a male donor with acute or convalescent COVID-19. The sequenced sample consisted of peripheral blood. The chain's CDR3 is CASSEGVRAFGEKLFF. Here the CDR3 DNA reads TGTGCCAGCAGTGAAGGGGTCAGGGCTTTTGGGGAAAAACTGTTTTTT.